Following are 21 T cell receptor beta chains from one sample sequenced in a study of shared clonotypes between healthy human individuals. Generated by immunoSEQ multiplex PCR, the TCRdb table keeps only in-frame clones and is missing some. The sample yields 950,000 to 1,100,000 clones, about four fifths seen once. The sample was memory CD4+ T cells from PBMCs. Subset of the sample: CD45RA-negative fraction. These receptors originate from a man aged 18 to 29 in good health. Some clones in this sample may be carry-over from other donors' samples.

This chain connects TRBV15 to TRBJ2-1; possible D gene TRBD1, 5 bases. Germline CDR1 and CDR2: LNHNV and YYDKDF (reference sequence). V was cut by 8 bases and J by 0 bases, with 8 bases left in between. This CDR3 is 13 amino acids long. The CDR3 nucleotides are TGTGCCACCTCAGGGTACTCCTACAATGAGCAGTTCTTC. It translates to CATSGYSYNEQFF.

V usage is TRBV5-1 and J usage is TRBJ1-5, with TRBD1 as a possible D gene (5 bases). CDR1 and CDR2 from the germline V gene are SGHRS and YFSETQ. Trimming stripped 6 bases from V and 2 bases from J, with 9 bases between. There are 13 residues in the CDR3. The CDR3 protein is CASKSRGNQPQHF. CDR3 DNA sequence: TGCGCCAGCAAGTCCAGGGGCAATCAGCCCCAGCATTTT.

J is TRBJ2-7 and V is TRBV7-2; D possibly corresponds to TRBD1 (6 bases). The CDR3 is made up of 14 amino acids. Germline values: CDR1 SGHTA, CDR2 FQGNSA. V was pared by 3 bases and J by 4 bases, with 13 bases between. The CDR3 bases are TGTGCCAGCAGCTTTAACGGACAGAATTACGAGCAGTACTTC. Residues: CASSFNGQNYEQYF. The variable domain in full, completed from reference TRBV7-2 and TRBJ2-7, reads GAGVSQSPSNKVTEKGKDVELRCDPISGHTALYWYRQSLGQGLEFLIYFQGNSAPDKSGLPSDRFSAERTGGSVSTLTIQRTQQEDSAVYLCASSFNGQNYEQYFGPGTRLTVT.

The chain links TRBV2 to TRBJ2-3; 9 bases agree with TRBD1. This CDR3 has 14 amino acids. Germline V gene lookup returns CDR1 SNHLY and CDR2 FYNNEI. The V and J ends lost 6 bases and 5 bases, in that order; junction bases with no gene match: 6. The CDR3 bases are TGTGCCAGCAGAGTGGGACAGGGAGGAGATACGCAGTATTTT. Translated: CASRVGQGGDTQYF.

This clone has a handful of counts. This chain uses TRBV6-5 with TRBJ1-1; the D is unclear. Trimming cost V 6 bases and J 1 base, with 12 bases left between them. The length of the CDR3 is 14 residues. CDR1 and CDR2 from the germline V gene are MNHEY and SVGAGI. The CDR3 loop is CASSPLMGNTEAFF. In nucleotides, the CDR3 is TGTGCCAGCAGCCCCTTAATGGGGAACACTGAAGCTTTCTTT.

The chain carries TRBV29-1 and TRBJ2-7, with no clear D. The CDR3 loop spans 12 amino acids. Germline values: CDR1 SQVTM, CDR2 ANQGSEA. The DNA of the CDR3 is TGCAGTTACCGGGCCCCGGGCTACGAGCAGTACTTC. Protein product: CSYRAPGYEQYF.

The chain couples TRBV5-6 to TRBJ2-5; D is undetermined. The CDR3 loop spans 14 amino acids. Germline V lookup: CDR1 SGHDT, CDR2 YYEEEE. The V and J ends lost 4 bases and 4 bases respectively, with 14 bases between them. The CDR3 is CASSPDGLAETQYF. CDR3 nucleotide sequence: TGTGCCAGCAGCCCGGACGGGTTGGCAGAGACCCAGTACTTC.

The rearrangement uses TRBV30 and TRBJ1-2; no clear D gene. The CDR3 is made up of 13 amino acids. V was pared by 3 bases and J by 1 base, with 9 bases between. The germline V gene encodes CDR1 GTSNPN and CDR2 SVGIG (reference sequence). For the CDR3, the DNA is TGTGCCTGGAGCGTCGGGAATAACTATGGCTACACCTTC. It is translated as CAWSVGNNYGYTF.

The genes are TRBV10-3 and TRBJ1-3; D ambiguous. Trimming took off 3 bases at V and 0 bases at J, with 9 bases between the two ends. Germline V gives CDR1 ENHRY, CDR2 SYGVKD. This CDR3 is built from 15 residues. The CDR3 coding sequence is TGTGCCATCAGTGACAAGATTGCCTCTGGAAACACCATATATTTT. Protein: CAISDKIASGNTIYF.

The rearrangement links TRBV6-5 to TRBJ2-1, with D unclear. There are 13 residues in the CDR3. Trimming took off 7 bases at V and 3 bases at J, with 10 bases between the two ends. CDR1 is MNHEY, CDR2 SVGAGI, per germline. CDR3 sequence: CASTPPYYNEQFF. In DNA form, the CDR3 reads TGTGCCAGCACCCCCCCTTACTACAATGAGCAGTTCTTC.

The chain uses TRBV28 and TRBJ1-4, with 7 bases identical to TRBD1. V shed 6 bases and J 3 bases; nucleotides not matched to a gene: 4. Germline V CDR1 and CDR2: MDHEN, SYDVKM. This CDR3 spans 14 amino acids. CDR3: CASRWGQSNEKLFF. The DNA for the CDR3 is TGTGCCAGCAGGTGGGGACAGTCTAATGAAAAACTGTTTTTT.

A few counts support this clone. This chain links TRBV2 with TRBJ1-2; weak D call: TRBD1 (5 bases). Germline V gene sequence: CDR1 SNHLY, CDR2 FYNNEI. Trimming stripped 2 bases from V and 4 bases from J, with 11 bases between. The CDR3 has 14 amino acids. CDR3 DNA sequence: TGTGCCAGCAGTGAATGGGGCAGGGTCTATGGCTACACCTTC. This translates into CASSEWGRVYGYTF.

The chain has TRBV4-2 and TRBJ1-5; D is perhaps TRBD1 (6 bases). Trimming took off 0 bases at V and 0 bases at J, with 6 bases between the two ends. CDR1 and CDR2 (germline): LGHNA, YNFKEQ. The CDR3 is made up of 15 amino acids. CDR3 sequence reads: CASSQEQGSNQPQHF. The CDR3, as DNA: TGTGCCAGCAGCCAAGAACAGGGTAGCAATCAGCCCCAGCATTTT.

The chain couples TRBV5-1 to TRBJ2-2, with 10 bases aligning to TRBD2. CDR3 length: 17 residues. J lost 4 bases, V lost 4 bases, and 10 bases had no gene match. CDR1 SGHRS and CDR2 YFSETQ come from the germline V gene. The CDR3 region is CASSRLASGSVTGELFF. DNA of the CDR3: TGCGCCAGCAGCAGACTCGCTAGCGGGAGTGTCACCGGGGAGCTGTTTTTT.

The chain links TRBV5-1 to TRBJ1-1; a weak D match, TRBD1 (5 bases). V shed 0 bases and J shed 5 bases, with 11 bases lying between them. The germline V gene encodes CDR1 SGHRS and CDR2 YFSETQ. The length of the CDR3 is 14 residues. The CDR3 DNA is TGCGCCAGCAGCTTGGATTTTGGGGGGACTGAAGCTTTCTTT. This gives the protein CASSLDFGGTEAFF.

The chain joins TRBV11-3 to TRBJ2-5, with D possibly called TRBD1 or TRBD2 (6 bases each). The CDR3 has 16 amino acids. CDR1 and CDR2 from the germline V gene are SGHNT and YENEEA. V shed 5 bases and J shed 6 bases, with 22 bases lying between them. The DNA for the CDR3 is TGTGCCAGCAGCCCTACGAAAGCGTGGGGGGCGAAGACCCAGTACTTC. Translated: CASSPTKAWGAKTQYF.

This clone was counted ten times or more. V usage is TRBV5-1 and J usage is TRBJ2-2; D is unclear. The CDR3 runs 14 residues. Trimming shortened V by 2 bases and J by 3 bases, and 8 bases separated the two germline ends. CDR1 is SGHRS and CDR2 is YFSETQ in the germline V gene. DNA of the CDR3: TGCGCCAGCAGCTTTCCCCTTGACACCGGGGAGCTGTTTTTT. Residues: CASSFPLDTGELFF.

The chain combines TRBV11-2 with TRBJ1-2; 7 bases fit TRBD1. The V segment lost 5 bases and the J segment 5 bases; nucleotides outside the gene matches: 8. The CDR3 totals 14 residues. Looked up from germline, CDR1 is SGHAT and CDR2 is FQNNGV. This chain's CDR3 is CASSPRDSWYGYTF. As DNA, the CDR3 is TGTGCCAGCAGCCCAAGGGACAGCTGGTATGGCTACACCTTC.

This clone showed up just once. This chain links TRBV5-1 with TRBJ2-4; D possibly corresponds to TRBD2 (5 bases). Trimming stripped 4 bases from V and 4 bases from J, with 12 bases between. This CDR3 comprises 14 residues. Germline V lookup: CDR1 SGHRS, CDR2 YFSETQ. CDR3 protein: CASSSPGMKNIQYF. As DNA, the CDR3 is TGCGCCAGCAGCAGCCCCGGGATGAAAAACATTCAGTACTTC.

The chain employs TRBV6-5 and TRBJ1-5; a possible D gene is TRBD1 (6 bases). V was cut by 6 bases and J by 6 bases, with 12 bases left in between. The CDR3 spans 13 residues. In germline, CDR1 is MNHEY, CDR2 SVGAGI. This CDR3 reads CASRRGVGQPQHF. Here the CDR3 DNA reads TGTGCCAGCAGAAGGGGGGTGGGTCAGCCCCAGCATTTT.

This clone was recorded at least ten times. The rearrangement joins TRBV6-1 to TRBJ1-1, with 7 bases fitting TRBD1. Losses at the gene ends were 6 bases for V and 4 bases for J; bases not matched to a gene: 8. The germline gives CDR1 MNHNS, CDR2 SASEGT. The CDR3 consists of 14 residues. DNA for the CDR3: TGTGCCAGCAGCCTCCATACAGGGGCCACTGAAGCTTTCTTT. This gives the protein CASSLHTGATEAFF.